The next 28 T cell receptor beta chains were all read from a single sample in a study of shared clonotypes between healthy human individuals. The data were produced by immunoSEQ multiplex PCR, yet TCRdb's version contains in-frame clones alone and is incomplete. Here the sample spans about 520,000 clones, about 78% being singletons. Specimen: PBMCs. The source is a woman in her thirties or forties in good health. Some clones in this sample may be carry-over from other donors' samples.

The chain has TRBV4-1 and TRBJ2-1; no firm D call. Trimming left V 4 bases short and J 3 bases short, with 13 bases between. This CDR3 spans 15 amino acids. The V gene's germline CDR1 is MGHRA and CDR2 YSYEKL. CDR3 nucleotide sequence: TGCGCCAGCAGCCCCCGGCAGCGCGACTACAATGAGCAGTTCTTC. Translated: CASSPRQRDYNEQFF.

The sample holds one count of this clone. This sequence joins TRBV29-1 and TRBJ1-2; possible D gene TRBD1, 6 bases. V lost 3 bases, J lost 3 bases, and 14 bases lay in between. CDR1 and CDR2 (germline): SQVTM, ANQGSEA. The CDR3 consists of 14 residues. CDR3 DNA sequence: TGCAGCGTTGAGGCGCAGGGGCGGGACTATGGCTACACCTTC. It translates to CSVEAQGRDYGYTF.

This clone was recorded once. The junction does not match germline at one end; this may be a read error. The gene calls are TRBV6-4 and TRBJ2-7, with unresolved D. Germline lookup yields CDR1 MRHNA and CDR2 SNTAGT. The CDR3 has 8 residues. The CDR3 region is CASSKMGF. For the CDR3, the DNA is TGTGCCAGCAGTAAGATGGGCTTC.

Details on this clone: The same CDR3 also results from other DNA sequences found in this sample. The CDR3 spells CASSTGGSYGYTF. The CDR3 DNA follows: TGTGCCAGCTCCACAGGGGGCTCCTATGGCTACACCTTC. This chain uses TRBV27 with TRBJ1-2, with TRBD1 matching over 9 bases. Losses at the gene ends were 8 bases for V and 4 bases for J; bases not matched to a gene: 5. Looked up from germline, CDR1 is MNHEY and CDR2 is SMNVEV (reference sequence). This CDR3 has 13 amino acids.

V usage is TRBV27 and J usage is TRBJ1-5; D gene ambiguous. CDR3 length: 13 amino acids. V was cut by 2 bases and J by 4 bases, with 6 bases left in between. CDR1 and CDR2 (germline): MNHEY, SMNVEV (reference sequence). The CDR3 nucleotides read TGTGCCAGCAGTTTAGTAGGAAATCAGCCCCAGCATTTT. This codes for CASSLVGNQPQHF.

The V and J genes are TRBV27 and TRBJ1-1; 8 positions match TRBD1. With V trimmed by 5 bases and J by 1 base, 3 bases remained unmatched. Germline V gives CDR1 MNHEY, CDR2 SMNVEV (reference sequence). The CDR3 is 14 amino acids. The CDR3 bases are TGTGCCAGCAGTCTCAGGGGGCAGAACACTGAAGCTTTCTTT. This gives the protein CASSLRGQNTEAFF.

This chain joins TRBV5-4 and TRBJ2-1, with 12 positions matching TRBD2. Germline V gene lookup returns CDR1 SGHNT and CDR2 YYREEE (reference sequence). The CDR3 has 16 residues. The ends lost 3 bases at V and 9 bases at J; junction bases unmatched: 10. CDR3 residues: CASSSRLAGVLIEQFF. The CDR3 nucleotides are TGTGCCAGCAGCTCCCGACTAGCGGGAGTTTTAATTGAGCAGTTCTTC.

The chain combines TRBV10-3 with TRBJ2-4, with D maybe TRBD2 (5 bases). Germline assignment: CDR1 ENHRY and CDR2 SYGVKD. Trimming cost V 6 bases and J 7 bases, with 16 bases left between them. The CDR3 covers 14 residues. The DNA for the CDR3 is TGTGCCATCAGGAGTGGGGAGTCCGGGAACATTCAGTACTTC. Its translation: CAIRSGESGNIQYF.

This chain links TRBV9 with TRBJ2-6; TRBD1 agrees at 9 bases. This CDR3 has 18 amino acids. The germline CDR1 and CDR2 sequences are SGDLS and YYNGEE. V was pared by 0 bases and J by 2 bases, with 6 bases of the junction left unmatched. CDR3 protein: CASSVAGTGQAGANVLTF. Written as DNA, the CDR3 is TGTGCCAGCAGCGTAGCAGGGACAGGGCAGGCTGGGGCCAACGTCCTGACTTTC.

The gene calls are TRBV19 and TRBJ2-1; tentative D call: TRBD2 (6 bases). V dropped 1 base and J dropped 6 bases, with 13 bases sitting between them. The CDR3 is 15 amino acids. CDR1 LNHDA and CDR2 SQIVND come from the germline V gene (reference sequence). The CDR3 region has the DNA TGTGCCAGTAGTATAGGCCTAGCGTCCCCCAATGAGCAGTTCTTC. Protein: CASSIGLASPNEQFF.

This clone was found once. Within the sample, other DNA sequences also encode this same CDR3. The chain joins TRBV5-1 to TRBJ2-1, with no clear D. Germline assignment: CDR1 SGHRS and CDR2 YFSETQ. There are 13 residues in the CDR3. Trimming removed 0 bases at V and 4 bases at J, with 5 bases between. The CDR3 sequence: CASSLGQYNEQFF. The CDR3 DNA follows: TGCGCCAGCAGCTTGGGGCAGTACAATGAGCAGTTCTTC.

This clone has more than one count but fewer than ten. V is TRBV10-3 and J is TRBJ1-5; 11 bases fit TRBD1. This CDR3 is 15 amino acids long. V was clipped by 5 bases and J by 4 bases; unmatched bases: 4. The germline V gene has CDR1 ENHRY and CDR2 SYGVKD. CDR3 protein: CAISPGQGVNQPQHF. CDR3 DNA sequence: TGTGCCATCAGTCCGGGACAGGGGGTAAATCAGCCCCAGCATTTT.

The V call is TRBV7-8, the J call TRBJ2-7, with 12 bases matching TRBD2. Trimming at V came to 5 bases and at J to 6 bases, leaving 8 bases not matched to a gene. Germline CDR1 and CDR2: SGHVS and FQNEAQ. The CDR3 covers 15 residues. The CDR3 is CASSTRLAGVGEQYF. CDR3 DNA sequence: TGTGCCAGCAGCACCAGACTAGCGGGAGTGGGCGAGCAGTACTTC.

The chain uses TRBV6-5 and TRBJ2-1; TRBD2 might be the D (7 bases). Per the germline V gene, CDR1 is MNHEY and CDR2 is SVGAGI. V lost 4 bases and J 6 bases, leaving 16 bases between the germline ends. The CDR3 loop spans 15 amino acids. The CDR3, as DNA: TGTGCCAGCAGTTTTGGGACTACGGGGGCCAATGAGCAGTTCTTC. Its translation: CASSFGTTGANEQFF.

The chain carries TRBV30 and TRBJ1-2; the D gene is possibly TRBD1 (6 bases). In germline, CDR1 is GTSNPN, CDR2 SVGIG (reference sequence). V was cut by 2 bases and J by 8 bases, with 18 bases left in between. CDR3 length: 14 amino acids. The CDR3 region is CAWSLGLKGVGYTF. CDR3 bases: TGTGCCTGGAGTCTAGGGCTGAAGGGGGTAGGCTACACCTTC.

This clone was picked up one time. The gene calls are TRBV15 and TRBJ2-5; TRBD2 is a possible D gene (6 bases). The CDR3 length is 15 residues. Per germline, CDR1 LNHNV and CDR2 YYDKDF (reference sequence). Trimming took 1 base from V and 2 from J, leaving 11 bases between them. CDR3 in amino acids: CATSRAGEGQETQYF. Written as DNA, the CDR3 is TGTGCCACCAGCAGAGCGGGGGAAGGGCAAGAGACCCAGTACTTC.

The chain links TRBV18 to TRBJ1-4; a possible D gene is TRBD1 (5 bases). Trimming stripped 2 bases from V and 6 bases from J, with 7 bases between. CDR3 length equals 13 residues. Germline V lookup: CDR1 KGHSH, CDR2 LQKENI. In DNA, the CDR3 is TGTGCCAGCTCACCAGGGGCGGATGAAAAACTGTTTTTT. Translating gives CASSPGADEKLFF.

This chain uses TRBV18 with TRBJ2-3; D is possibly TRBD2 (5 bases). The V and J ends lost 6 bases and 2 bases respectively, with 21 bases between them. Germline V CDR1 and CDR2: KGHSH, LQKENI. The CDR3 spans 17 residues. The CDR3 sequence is CASSPTTRSSHTDTQYF. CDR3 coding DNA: TGTGCCAGCTCGCCCACCACTAGGAGCTCCCACACAGATACGCAGTATTTT. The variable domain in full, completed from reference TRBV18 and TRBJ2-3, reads NAGVMQNPRHLVRRRGQEARLRCSPMKGHSHVYWYRQLPEEGLKFMVYLQKENIIDESGMPKERFSAEFPKEGPSILRIQQVVRGDSAAYFCASSPTTRSSHTDTQYFGPGTRLTVL.

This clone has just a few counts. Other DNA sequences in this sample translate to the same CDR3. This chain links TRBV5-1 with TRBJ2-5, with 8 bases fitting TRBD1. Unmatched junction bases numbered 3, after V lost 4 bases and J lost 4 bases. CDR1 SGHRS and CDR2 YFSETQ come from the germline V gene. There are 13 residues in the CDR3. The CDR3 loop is CASSPGQGETQYF. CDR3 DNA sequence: TGCGCCAGCAGCCCCGGACAGGGAGAGACCCAGTACTTC.

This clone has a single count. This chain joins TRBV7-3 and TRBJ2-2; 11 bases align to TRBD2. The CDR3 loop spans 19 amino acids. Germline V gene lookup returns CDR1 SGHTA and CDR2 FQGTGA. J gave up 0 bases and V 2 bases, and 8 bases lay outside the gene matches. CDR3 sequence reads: CASSLHPSGRKTNTGELFF. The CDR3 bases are TGTGCCAGCAGCTTACATCCTAGCGGGAGGAAAACGAACACCGGGGAGCTGTTTTTT.

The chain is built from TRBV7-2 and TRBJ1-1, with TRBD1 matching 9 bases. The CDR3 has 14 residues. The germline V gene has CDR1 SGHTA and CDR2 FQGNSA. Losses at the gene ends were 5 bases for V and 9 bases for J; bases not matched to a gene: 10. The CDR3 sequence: CASSTRTGALKAFF. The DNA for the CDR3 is TGTGCCAGCAGCACCCGGACAGGGGCGCTGAAAGCTTTCTTT.

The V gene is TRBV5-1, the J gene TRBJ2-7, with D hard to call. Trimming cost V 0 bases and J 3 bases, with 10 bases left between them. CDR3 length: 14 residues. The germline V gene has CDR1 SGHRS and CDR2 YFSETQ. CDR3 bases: TGCGCCAGCAGCTTGGGGCCTGAAGTCTACGAGCAGTACTTC. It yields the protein CASSLGPEVYEQYF.

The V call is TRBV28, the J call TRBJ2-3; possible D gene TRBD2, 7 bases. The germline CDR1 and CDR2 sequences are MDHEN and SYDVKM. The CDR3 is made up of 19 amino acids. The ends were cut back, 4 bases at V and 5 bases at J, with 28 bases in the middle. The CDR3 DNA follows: TGTGCCAGCAGTTCCCGGGACATTACTTTGACTAGCCCTAAAGATACGCAGTATTTT. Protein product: CASSSRDITLTSPKDTQYF.

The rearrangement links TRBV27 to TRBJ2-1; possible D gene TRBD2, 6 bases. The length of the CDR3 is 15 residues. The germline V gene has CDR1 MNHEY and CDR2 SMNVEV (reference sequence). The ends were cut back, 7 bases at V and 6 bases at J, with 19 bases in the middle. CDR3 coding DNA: TGTGCCAGCACCCCGAGGAAGGAGGGTATCAATGAGCAGTTCTTC. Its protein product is CASTPRKEGINEQFF.

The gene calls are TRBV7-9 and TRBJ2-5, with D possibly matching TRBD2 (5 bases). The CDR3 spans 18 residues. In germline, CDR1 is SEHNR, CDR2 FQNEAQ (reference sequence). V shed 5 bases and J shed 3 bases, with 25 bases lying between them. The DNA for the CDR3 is TGTGCCAGCAGCCCCGTAGAGACCCCCCTAGGACTTAAAGAGACCCAGTACTTC. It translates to CASSPVETPLGLKETQYF. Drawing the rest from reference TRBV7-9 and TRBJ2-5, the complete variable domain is DTGVSQNPRHKITKRGQNVTFRCDPISEHNRLYWYRQTLGQGPEFLTYFQNEAQLEKSRLLSDRFSAERPKGSFSTLEIQRTEQGDSAMYLCASSPVETPLGLKETQYFGPGTRLLVL.

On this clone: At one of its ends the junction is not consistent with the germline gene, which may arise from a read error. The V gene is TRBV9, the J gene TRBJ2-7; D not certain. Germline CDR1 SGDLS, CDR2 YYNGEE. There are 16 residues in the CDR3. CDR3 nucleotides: TGTGCCAGCAGCCCCCAGGCCATGATCGGGCCCTACGAGCAGTATTTC. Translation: CASSPQAMIGPYEQYF.

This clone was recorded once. The CDR3 DNA follows: TGTGCCAGCAGCTTCTCGGGGACGAGCACAGATACGCAGTATTTT. Translating gives CASSFSGTSTDTQYF. The J gene is TRBJ2-3, the V gene TRBV7-2, with D perhaps being TRBD1 or TRBD2 (5 bases each). The CDR3 totals 15 residues. V was shortened by 3 bases and J by 0 bases, with 10 bases between the two germline ends. Germline V gives CDR1 SGHTA, CDR2 FQGNSA.

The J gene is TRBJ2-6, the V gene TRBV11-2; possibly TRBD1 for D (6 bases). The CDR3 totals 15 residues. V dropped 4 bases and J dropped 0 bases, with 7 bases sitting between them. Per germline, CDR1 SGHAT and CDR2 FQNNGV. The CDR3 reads CASSSDSSGANVLTF. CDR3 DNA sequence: TGTGCCAGCAGCTCGGACAGCTCTGGGGCCAACGTCCTGACTTTC.